This T cell receptor (beta chain) was sequenced in a study of blood T cell repertoires in COVID-19 (dated by TCRdb to 2020 to 2022). Some background on the complete study: Collaborator samples came from the United States, Italy and Spain and covered acute and convalescent phases of COVID-19. The repertoires were made available in a free public database intended to serve as a resource for research on the immune response to SARS-CoV-2. Subjects who had been exposed to COVID-19, were actively infected with it, or had recovered from it provided the deeply sampled blood TCRbeta repertoires that made up the dataset. The samples were drawn from two sources: the first 160 participants of the ongoing ImmuneRACE study, and over 950 subjects contributed by 6 global collaborators. A de-identified subject ID, COVID-19 status, age in years and sex were almost always included in the sample metadata. The prospective study material was composed of cDNA or gDNA derived from T cells, B-cell-depleted T cells, or PBMCs. Where available, HLA class I and class II types were obtained from metadata supplied by the sample provider rather than from assay-based typing. The research as a whole found: The amount of clinical and demographic metadata varied by source and participant and was provided uncurated.

The immunoSEQ Assay, a bias-controlled multiplex PCR, was used to amplify TCRbeta CDR3 regions from genomic DNA. In the authors' own workflow: Within the assay, amplification of reference gene primers was used to estimate how many nucleated cells each sample contained. To quantify the absolute abundance of each unique TCRbeta CDR3 rearrangement, sequence reads were collapsed and filtered. Productive Simpson clonality was computed per sample as the square root of Simpson's diversity index over productive rearrangements. TCRdb's version of the immuneACCESS table is confined to in-frame rearrangements and falls short of the full clone set. An unresolved V gene accounts for under half of the shortfall where checked; the remainder is of unknown origin. V and J calls plus clone size are reproduced from that table; the DNA served to infer D and trimming. The sample has over 200,000 clones on record, 70% to 90% of them singletons. Over 2% of the sample belongs to the ten largest clones.

Whole blood was collected in K2EDTA tubes by collaborating institutions according to the institutions' own protocols. Collaborator samples were shipped for TCRbeta analysis as frozen whole blood, isolated PBMCs, or DNA extracted from either sample type. Comments on this clone: No antigen is known for it. There are no base qualities to consult, and no much larger clone falls within one base.

The V end loses 3 bases and the J end loses 1 base, and a stretch of 14 bases separates them. From its cysteine to its phenylalanine, the CDR3 spans 16 amino acids. Here the CDR3 DNA is all that survives: 48 bases in frame from base 1. The germline V gene yields MDHEN for CDR1 and SYDVKM for CDR2. This sequence originates from a woman between 50 and 59 years old with acute or convalescent COVID-19. Recombination linked TRBV28 to TRBJ2-3; a tentative D match to TRBD2 spans 6 bases. The sequenced sample consisted of peripheral blood. Here is the DNA: TGTGCCAGCAGTTTCCTCCAGGGACTTGGCACAGATACGCAGTATTTT. Its product reads: CASSFLQGLGTDTQYF.